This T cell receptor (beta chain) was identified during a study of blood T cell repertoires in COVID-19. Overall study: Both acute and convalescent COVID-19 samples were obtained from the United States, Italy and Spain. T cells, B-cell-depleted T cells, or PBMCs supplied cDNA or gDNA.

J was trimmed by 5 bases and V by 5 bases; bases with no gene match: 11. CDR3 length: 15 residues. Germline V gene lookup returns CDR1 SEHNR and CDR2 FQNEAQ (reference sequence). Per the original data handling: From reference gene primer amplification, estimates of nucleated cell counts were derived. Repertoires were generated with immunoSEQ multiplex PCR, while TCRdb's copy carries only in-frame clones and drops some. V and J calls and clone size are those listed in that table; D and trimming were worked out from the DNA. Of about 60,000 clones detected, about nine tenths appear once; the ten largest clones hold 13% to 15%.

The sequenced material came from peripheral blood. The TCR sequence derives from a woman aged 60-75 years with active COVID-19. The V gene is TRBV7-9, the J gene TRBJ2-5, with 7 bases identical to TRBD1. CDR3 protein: CASSPQTGLGETQYF. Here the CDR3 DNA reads TGTGCCAGCAGCCCCCAGACAGGGTTGGGGGAGACCCAGTACTTC.